The sample holds many counts of the clone carrying this T cell receptor (beta chain). In TCRdb, the 5' RACE reads were re-called with MiXCR into one record per CDR3 protein. Of about 340,000 distinct CDR3 sequences listed, 9% are singletons. The source of the sample is a study of identical twins. The TCR originated in a woman aged 50 to 60 in good health. Source material: naive T cells sorted from blood.

CDR3 bases: TGTGCCAGCAGTTACCGGCCCTACAATGAGCAGTTCTTC. This codes for CASSYRPYNEQFF. The rearrangement joins TRBV6-5 to TRBJ2-1; unclear D gene. The V gene lost 2 bases and the J gene lost 2 bases, with 4 bases spanning the gap. CDR3 length: 13 residues. Germline lookup yields CDR1 MNHEY and CDR2 SVGAGI.